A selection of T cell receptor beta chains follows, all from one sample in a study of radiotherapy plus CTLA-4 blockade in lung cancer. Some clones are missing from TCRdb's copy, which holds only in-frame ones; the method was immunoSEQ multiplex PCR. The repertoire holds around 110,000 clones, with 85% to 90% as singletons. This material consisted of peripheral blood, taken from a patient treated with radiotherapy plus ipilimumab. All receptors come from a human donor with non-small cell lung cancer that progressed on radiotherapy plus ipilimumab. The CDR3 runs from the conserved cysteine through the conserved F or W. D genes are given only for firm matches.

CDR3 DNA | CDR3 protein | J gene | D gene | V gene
TGTGCCAGCAGGGACTTACAAGAGACCCAGTACTTC | CASRDLQETQYF | TRBJ2-5 | - | TRBV2
TGTGCCAGTAGTATAATTTTAGGGACAGGGTGGAACACCATATATTTT | CASSIILGTGWNTIYF | TRBJ1-3 | TRBD1 | TRBV19
TGTGCCAGCAGCCCCGTCGGGTTGGGACTAGCCACCTACGAGCAGTACTTC | CASSPVGLGLATYEQYF | TRBJ2-7 | TRBD2 | TRBV7-9
TGTGCCTGGGCAGGACAGGGGGCTAATCAGCCCCAGCATTTT | CAWAGQGANQPQHF | TRBJ1-5 | TRBD1 | TRBV30
TGTGCCAGCAGCCCCGCCGGGAATGAAAAACTGTTTTTT | CASSPAGNEKLFF | TRBJ1-4 | - | TRBV11-3
TGTGCCAGCAGTGAAGAAACTCTGCGGGTTGCAAAACTGTTTTTT | CASSEETLRVAKLFF | TRBJ1-4 | - | TRBV6-1
TGTGCCTGGAGTAAGACAGTTGCCAGTGGCTACACCTTC | CAWSKTVASGYTF | TRBJ1-2 | - | TRBV30
TGCGCCAGCAGTTCCCGACAGGGCGTACAGCCCCAGCATTTT | CASSSRQGVQPQHF | TRBJ1-5 | TRBD1 | TRBV27
TGTGCCTGGAGTGAGTTGGGACTAGCGTCCTACGAGCAGTACTTC | CAWSELGLASYEQYF | TRBJ2-7 | TRBD2 | TRBV30
TGCGCCAGCAGCTTAGCGGGAGTAGGCACCGGGGAGCTGTTTTTT | CASSLAGVGTGELFF | TRBJ2-2 | TRBD2 | TRBV5-1
TGTGCCAGCTCCCCTCGAGGCAGATTCAACACCGGGGAGCTGTTTTTT | CASSPRGRFNTGELFF | TRBJ2-2 | - | TRBV18
TGTGCCAGCAGGACCCCTCCCAGCACAGATACGCAGTATTTT | CASRTPPSTDTQYF | TRBJ2-3 | - | TRBV21-1
TGTGCCAGCAGTGAGTTTAGGGGGTCCTACAATGAGCAGTTCTTC | CASSEFRGSYNEQFF | TRBJ2-1 | - | TRBV6-4
TGTGCCAGCAGCTTAGGGGGACGGCGAACCACAGATACGCAGTATTTT | CASSLGGRRTTDTQYF | TRBJ2-3 | - | TRBV7-3
TGTGCCAGCAGCCTTGGGGTGGGAGGCTACAATGAGCAGTTCTTC | CASSLGVGGYNEQFF | TRBJ2-1 | - | TRBV7-2
TGTGCCTGGAGTCGCGGAATTAATCAGCCCCAGCATTTT | CAWSRGINQPQHF | TRBJ1-5 | - | TRBV30
TGTGCCACCAGCAGAATGCCCCTAGCGGGACAAGAGACCCAGTACTTC | CATSRMPLAGQETQYF | TRBJ2-5 | TRBD2 | TRBV15